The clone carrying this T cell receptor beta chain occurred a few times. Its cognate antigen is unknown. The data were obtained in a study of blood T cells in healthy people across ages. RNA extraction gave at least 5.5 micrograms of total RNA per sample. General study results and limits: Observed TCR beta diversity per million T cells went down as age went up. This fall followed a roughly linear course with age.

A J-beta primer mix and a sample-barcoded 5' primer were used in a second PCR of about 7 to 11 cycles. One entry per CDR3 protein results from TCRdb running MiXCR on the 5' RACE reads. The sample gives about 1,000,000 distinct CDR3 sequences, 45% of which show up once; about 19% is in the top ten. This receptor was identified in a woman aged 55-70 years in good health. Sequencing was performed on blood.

As DNA, the CDR3 is TGTGCCAGCAGTTCACTAGGGACAGGGGTCTACGAGCAGTACTTC. It encodes CASSSLGTGVYEQYF. The chain employs TRBV12-3 or TRBV12-4 and TRBJ2-5; 10 positions match TRBD1. The J call is uncertain, as TRBJ2-7 better fits the DNA end. This CDR3 has 15 amino acids.